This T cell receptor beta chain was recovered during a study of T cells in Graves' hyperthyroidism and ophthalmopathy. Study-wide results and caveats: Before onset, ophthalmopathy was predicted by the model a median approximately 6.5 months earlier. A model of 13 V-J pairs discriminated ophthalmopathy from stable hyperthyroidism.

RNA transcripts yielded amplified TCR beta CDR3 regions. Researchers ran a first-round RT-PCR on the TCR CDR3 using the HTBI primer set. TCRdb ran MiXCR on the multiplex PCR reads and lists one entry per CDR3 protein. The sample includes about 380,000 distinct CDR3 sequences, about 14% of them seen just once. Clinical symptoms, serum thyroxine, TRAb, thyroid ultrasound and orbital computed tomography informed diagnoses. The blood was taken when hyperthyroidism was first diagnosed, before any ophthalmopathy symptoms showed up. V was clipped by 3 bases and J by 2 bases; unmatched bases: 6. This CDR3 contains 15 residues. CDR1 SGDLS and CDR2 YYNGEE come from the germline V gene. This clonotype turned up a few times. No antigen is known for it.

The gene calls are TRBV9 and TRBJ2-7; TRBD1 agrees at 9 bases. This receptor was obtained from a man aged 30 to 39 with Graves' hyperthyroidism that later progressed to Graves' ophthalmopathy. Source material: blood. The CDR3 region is CASSAYGTGPYEQYF. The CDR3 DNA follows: TGTGCCAGCAGCGCGTACGGGACAGGGCCCTACGAGCAGTACTTC.